This T cell receptor (beta chain) was recovered during a study of blood T cell repertoires in COVID-19. Trimming removed 6 bases from V and 5 bases from J, with 14 bases in between. The germline V gene has CDR1 SGHDN and CDR2 FVKESK. The CDR3 sequence is 15 residues long. Seattle's enrolled individuals joined amid active infection and were then monitored longitudinally. Method: immunoSEQ multiplex PCR; TCRdb's copy keeps in-frame clones and lacks some. Of roughly 200,000 clones detected, approximately 84% appear once; the ten largest clones hold roughly 7.8%. The sample was peripheral blood. The chain is built from TRBV14 and TRBJ1-6, with D perhaps TRBD1 (5 bases). This clonotype was obtained from a woman aged 80 or over with COVID-19, enrolled during active disease. DNA for the CDR3: TGTGCCAGCAGTTTCGGGGGAGGGAATAATTCACCCCTCCACTTT. This translates into CASSFGGGNNSPLHF. Using reference TRBV14 and TRBJ1-6 for the parts outside the CDR3, the full variable domain is EAGVTQFPSHSVIEKGQTVTLRCDPISGHDNLYWYRRVMGKEIKFLLHFVKESKQDESGMPNNRFLAERTGGTYSTLKVQPAELEDSGVYFCASSFGGGNNSPLHFGNGTRLTVT.